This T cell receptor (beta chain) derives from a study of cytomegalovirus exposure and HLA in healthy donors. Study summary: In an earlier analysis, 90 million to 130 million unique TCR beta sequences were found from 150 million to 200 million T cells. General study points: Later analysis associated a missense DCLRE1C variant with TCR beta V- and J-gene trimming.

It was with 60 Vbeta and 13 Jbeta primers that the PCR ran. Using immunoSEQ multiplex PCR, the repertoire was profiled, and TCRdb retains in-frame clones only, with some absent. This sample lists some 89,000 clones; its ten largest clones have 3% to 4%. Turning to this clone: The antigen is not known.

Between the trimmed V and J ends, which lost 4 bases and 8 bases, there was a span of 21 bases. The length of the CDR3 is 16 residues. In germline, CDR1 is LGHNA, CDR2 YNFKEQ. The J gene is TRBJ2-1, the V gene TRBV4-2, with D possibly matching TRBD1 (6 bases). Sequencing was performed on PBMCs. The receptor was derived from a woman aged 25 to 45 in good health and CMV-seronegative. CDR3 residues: CASSRSTGSGPYEQFF. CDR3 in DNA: TGTGCCAGCAGCCGCAGCACAGGGTCGGGGCCCTATGAGCAGTTCTTC.